A single sample gave rise to the 7 T cell receptor beta chains below, sequenced in a study of breast tumors, draining lymph nodes, adjacent tissues. Breast cancer patients provided tissue from their axillary draining lymph nodes. TCRdb itself ran the multiplex PCR reads through MiXCR, one entry per CDR3 protein. The repertoire holds nearly 200,000 distinct CDR3 sequences, with around 29% as singletons. Input material: axillary lymph node tissue. These TCRs come from a female donor with breast cancer. Some clones in this sample may be carry-over from other donors' samples.

This rearrangement joins TRBV18 to TRBJ2-3; perhaps TRBD1 as D (6 bases). Trimming left V 1 base short and J 1 base short, with 15 bases between. There are 17 residues in the CDR3. Germline values: CDR1 KGHSH, CDR2 LQKENI. Here the CDR3 reads CASSPLQGPARTDTQYF. The CDR3 bases are TGTGCCAGCTCACCACTACAGGGCCCCGCACGCACAGATACGCAGTATTTT.

The chain has TRBV6-1 and TRBJ1-5; unclear D gene. V lost 3 bases and J 14 bases, leaving 14 bases between the germline ends. Germline V gives CDR1 MNHNS, CDR2 SASEGT. The CDR3 totals 12 residues. In nucleotides, the CDR3 is TGTGCCAGCAGTGAGAGCTTTTCCCACGAGCATTTT. Translation: CASSESFSHEHF.

This clonotype has a count of ten or more. V is TRBV30 and J is TRBJ2-1; tentative D call: TRBD1 (6 bases). V lost 6 bases, J lost 2 bases, and 11 bases lay in between. The germline V gene has CDR1 GTSNPN and CDR2 SVGIG (reference sequence). The CDR3 consists of 13 residues. In DNA, the CDR3 is TGTGCCTGTGTGTGGGGGCCCTACAATGAGCAGTTCTTC. Translation gives CACVWGPYNEQFF.

This clonotype has a count of ten or more. The rearrangement links TRBV12-3 or TRBV12-4 to TRBJ2-2; no reliable D call. Trimming pared 5 bases from V and 8 bases from J, leaving 6 bases between. CDR3 length equals 11 residues. CDR3 in amino acids: CASSGEGELFF. The CDR3 nucleotides are TGTGCCAGCAGTGGAGAAGGGGAGCTGTTTTTT.

This clonotype has at least ten counts. The rearrangement joins TRBV5-1 to TRBJ2-5, with D perhaps TRBD1 (6 bases). CDR3 size: 14 residues. Trimming shortened V by 0 bases and J by 4 bases, and 10 bases separated the two germline ends. Germline V lookup: CDR1 SGHRS, CDR2 YFSETQ. The CDR3 DNA reads TGCGCCAGCAGCTTGGACAGGGCCGGAGAGACCCAGTACTTC. It is translated as CASSLDRAGETQYF. Using reference TRBV5-1 and TRBJ2-5 for the parts outside the CDR3, the full variable domain is KAGVTQTPRYLIKTRGQQVTLSCSPISGHRSVSWYQQTPGQGLQFLFEYFSETQRNKGNFPGRFSGRQFSNSRSEMNVSTLELGDSALYLCASSLDRAGETQYFGPGTRLLVL.

The CDR3, as DNA: TGTGCCAGCAGGGAGCCCCGGGACTACAATGAGCAGTTCTTC. The encoded protein is CASREPRDYNEQFF. This rearrangement joins TRBV6-5 to TRBJ2-1; weak D call: TRBD2 (5 bases). The CDR3 has 14 residues. Germline CDR1 reads MNHEY; CDR2 reads SVGAGI. The V and J ends lost 6 bases and 3 bases respectively, with 12 bases between them.

On this clonotype: With a much larger clone just one base away, this may be a read error. The chain joins TRBV20-1 to TRBJ2-1; D perhaps matches TRBD1 (5 bases). This CDR3 region has 12 residues. Germline CDR1 and CDR2: DFQATT and SNEGSKA (reference sequence). As DNA, the CDR3 is TGCAGTGCTAGTCGACAGATCAATGAGCCGTTCTTC. Residues: CSASRQINEPFF.